The 26 T cell receptor beta chains reported below all come from one sample, sequenced in a study of cytomegalovirus exposure and HLA in healthy donors. PCR primers comprised 60 Vbeta and 13 Jbeta primers. TCRdb keeps only in-frame clones here, not all; method: immunoSEQ multiplex PCR. The sample includes 75,000 to 95,000 clones, about 81% of them seen just once. Sequencing was carried out using PBMCs. These receptors all come from a man aged 18 to 30 in good health and CMV-seronegative.

The chain uses TRBV9 and TRBJ1-2; 9 nucleotides line up with TRBD1. The germline V gene encodes CDR1 SGDLS and CDR2 YYNGEE. The CDR3 extends over 16 amino acids. V was pared by 3 bases and J by 6 bases, with 12 bases of the junction left unmatched. The chain's CDR3 is CASSAPRGQGWNGYTF. For the CDR3, the DNA is TGTGCCAGCAGCGCCCCGAGGGGACAGGGTTGGAATGGCTACACCTTC.

The sample holds a few counts of this clone. The chain couples TRBV12-5 to TRBJ1-1; D not certain. The V gene lost 6 bases and the J gene lost 1 base, with 9 bases spanning the gap. This CDR3 region has 13 residues. CDR1 and CDR2 from the germline V gene are LGHNT and FRNRAP. As DNA, the CDR3 is TGTGCTAGTGGGACCCGAGGGAACACTGAAGCTTTCTTT. Its protein product is CASGTRGNTEAFF.

The CDR3 DNA reads TGCGCCAGCAGCCAAGGAGGACAGAGGGACGGCTACACCTTC. It translates to CASSQGGQRDGYTF. The J gene is TRBJ1-2, the V gene TRBV4-3; maybe TRBD1 (6 bases). The CDR3 is made up of 14 amino acids. V dropped 1 base and J dropped 8 bases, with 14 bases sitting between them. CDR1 and CDR2 (germline): LGHNA, YSLEER.

V usage is TRBV19 and J usage is TRBJ2-7; a possible D gene is TRBD1 (6 bases). The ends were cut back, 0 bases at V and 2 bases at J, with 14 bases in the middle. Per germline, CDR1 LNHDA and CDR2 SQIVND (reference sequence). The CDR3 totals 16 residues. The CDR3 here is CASSIDPTGSPYEQYF. Here the CDR3 DNA reads TGTGCCAGTAGTATAGACCCCACAGGGTCCCCCTACGAGCAGTACTTC.

The V and J genes are TRBV5-1 and TRBJ2-3, with a possible D match to TRBD1 (6 bases). V was trimmed by 4 bases and J by 7 bases, leaving 13 bases between them. CDR3 length equals 13 residues. The germline CDR1 and CDR2 sequences are SGHRS and YFSETQ. CDR3 sequence: CASSLNRVNTQYF. The CDR3 coding sequence is TGCGCCAGCAGCCTTAACAGGGTGAATACGCAGTATTTT.

The chain combines TRBV27 with TRBJ2-7; D not resolved. The CDR3 length is 13 residues. Germline assignment: CDR1 MNHEY and CDR2 SMNVEV (reference sequence). V was shortened by 7 bases and J by 1 base, with 11 bases between the two germline ends. CDR3 region: CASKSVLSYEQYF. CDR3 DNA sequence: TGTGCCAGCAAATCCGTGTTGTCCTACGAGCAGTACTTC.

This clone came up once. The chain links TRBV5-1 to TRBJ2-6; 10 nucleotides line up with TRBD1. V was clipped by 4 bases and J by 3 bases; unmatched bases: 7. The CDR3 length is 17 residues. Germline loops: CDR1 SGHRS, CDR2 YFSETQ. As DNA, the CDR3 is TGCGCCAGCAGCAAGACAGGGGGCGCAATTGGGGCCAACGTCCTGACTTTC. The encoded protein is CASSKTGGAIGANVLTF.

Only one count was recorded for this clone. The chain links TRBV27 to TRBJ2-6; 10 bases align to TRBD1. CDR1 is MNHEY and CDR2 is SMNVEV in the germline V gene (reference sequence). V lost 5 bases, J lost 0 bases, and 16 bases stayed unmatched. There are 21 residues in the CDR3. CDR3 coding DNA: TGTGCCAGCAGTACCCGACAGGGGGCTAAAGTCTTTTTCTCTGGGGCCAACGTCCTGACTTTC. This encodes CASSTRQGAKVFFSGANVLTF.

This chain links TRBV5-1 with TRBJ2-3; weak D call: TRBD2 (6 bases). V was clipped by 1 base and J by 1 base, with 10 bases between them. This CDR3 comprises 15 residues. Per the germline V gene, CDR1 is SGHRS and CDR2 is YFSETQ. This CDR3 is CASSLFAGRTDTQYF. The CDR3 DNA follows: TGCGCCAGCAGCTTGTTTGCGGGGCGCACAGATACGCAGTATTTT. The complete variable domain, with remaining parts taken from reference TRBV5-1 and TRBJ2-3, reads KAGVTQTPRYLIKTRGQQVTLSCSPISGHRSVSWYQQTPGQGLQFLFEYFSETQRNKGNFPGRFSGRQFSNSRSEMNVSTLELGDSALYLCASSLFAGRTDTQYFGPGTRLTVL.

The rearrangement uses TRBV5-4 and TRBJ1-4; TRBD1 might be the D (5 bases). V dropped 0 bases and J dropped 8 bases, with 11 bases sitting between them. Germline V gene data show CDR1 as SGHNT and CDR2 as YYREEE (reference sequence). The CDR3 consists of 14 residues. CDR3 nucleotide sequence: TGTGCCAGCAGCTTGGAGCAGGGTGGAGAAAAACTGTTTTTT. This sequence encodes CASSLEQGGEKLFF.

The rearrangement joins TRBV5-6 to TRBJ2-1; TRBD1 aligns across 11 bases. CDR1 and CDR2 (germline): SGHDT, YYEEEE. The CDR3 loop spans 15 amino acids. The trim removed 4 bases at V and 7 bases at J, leaving 7 bases unmatched. CDR3 region: CASSPGQGVRNEQFF. The CDR3 nucleotides are TGTGCCAGCAGCCCGGGACAGGGGGTAAGGAATGAGCAGTTCTTC.

This clone was counted a few times. The chain joins TRBV6-1 to TRBJ1-5, with 8 bases aligning to TRBD1. J lost 7 bases, V lost 5 bases, and 10 bases had no gene match. The CDR3 totals 15 residues. Germline assignment: CDR1 MNHNS and CDR2 SASEGT. The CDR3 nucleotides are TGTGCCAGCAGTAAAGAGACAGGGGACAGACAGCCCCAGCATTTT. Translating gives CASSKETGDRQPQHF.

This rearrangement joins TRBV11-3 to TRBJ2-1, with 10 bases that match TRBD2. There are 18 residues in the CDR3. The germline V gene encodes CDR1 SGHNT and CDR2 YENEEA. J was trimmed by 0 bases and V by 5 bases; bases with no gene match: 10. The CDR3 here is CASSPPWTSGGSYNEQFF. The CDR3 nucleotides read TGTGCCAGCAGCCCACCCTGGACTAGCGGAGGCTCCTACAATGAGCAGTTCTTC.

The CDR3 region has the DNA TGTGCCAGCAGCTATGACGGGAGGAATGAAGCTTTCTTT. Protein sequence: CASSYDGRNEAFF. The V and J genes are TRBV11-3 and TRBJ1-1, with D hard to call. The germline V gene has CDR1 SGHNT and CDR2 YENEEA. The CDR3 is 13 residues long. Trimming cost V 4 bases and J 7 bases, with 13 bases left between them.

This clone was picked up one time. The chain combines TRBV6-1 with TRBJ2-2; no clear D. Germline V gene sequence: CDR1 MNHNS, CDR2 SASEGT. The CDR3 loop spans 11 amino acids. The V end lost 8 bases, the J end lost 7 bases, and 8 bases lay between the germline ends. CDR3 DNA sequence: TGTGCCAGCGCTAGGATCGGGGAGCTGTTTTTT. It is translated as CASARIGELFF.

The chain links TRBV2 to TRBJ2-1; D may be TRBD2 (6 bases). The CDR3 is 14 residues long. The germline V gene encodes CDR1 SNHLY and CDR2 FYNNEI. The V end was cut by 4 bases, the J end by 15 bases, with 22 bases between. CDR3 nucleotide sequence: TGTGCCAGCAGTGCCCAAGGGACGGGGGATAGACGGTTCTTC. It encodes CASSAQGTGDRRFF.

As DNA, the CDR3 is TGCGCCAGCAGCCAAGGCCGACAGGGTAACACTGAAGCTTTCTTT. This gives the protein CASSQGRQGNTEAFF. The chain employs TRBV4-1 and TRBJ1-1; 7 bases map to TRBD1. V shed 1 base, J shed 2 bases, and the junction held 4 bases outside the gene matches. Germline V gene data show CDR1 as MGHRA and CDR2 as YSYEKL. CDR3 length: 15 amino acids.

The chain recombines TRBV7-6 with TRBJ2-7, with 11 nucleotides matching TRBD2. Germline V CDR1 and CDR2: SGHVS, FNYEAQ. The CDR3 is 17 amino acids. V trimming: 5 bases; J trimming: 6 bases; junction bases outside the gene matches: 15. The CDR3 spells CASSASPLAGVLSEQYF. CDR3 DNA: TGTGCCAGCAGCGCGTCTCCACTAGCGGGAGTGTTAAGCGAGCAGTACTTC.

The sample holds one count of this clone. This chain connects TRBV5-1 to TRBJ1-4; D is uncertain. Trimming took off 2 bases at V and 0 bases at J, with 8 bases between the two ends. Germline V lookup: CDR1 SGHRS, CDR2 YFSETQ. This CDR3 region has 15 residues. The CDR3 is CASSFGRSTNEKLFF. As DNA, the CDR3 is TGCGCCAGCAGCTTTGGCAGATCAACTAATGAAAAACTGTTTTTT.

The chain joins TRBV5-4 to TRBJ2-3; tentatively, D is TRBD2 (5 bases). This CDR3 is 15 amino acids long. Deletions cut 2 bases from V and 1 base from J, with 11 bases between. Germline V gives CDR1 SGHNT, CDR2 YYREEE (reference sequence). The CDR3 loop reads CASSLGGGRTDTQYF. The CDR3 bases are TGTGCCAGCAGCTTAGGAGGCGGACGCACAGATACGCAGTATTTT.

This chain links TRBV18 with TRBJ2-1, with 9 bases aligning to TRBD2. The CDR3 totals 14 residues. Looked up from germline, CDR1 is KGHSH and CDR2 is LQKENI. V shed 6 bases and J 6 bases; nucleotides not matched to a gene: 6. This CDR3 reads CASSLAGLSNEQFF. The DNA of the CDR3 is TGTGCCAGCTCTCTAGCGGGATTAAGCAATGAGCAGTTCTTC. Complete variable domain (other parts from reference TRBV18 and TRBJ2-1): NAGVMQNPRHLVRRRGQEARLRCSPMKGHSHVYWYRQLPEEGLKFMVYLQKENIIDESGMPKERFSAEFPKEGPSILRIQQVVRGDSAAYFCASSLAGLSNEQFFGPGTRLTVL.

The CDR3 DNA is TGTGCCAGCAGTCTCTCGACAGCCCGGGCGGGCTACACCTTC. Protein: CASSLSTARAGYTF. The chain joins TRBV6-5 to TRBJ1-2; tentatively, D is TRBD1 (5 bases). This CDR3 spans 14 amino acids. Germline V gene lookup returns CDR1 MNHEY and CDR2 SVGAGI. Between the trimmed V and J ends, which lost 5 bases and 8 bases, there was a span of 18 bases.

On this clone itself: Its ends do not fully match the called genes, so a read error is possible. V usage is TRBV6-1 and J usage is TRBJ1-1, with D maybe TRBD1 (5 bases). The germline V gene has CDR1 MNHNS and CDR2 SASEGT. This CDR3 is 14 amino acids long. The CDR3 nucleotides read TGTGCCGGCAGAGGACAAGATAGGGACACTGAAGCTTTCTTT. Amino acids: CAGRGQDRDTEAFF.

The rearrangement uses TRBV19 and TRBJ1-2; D might be TRBD1 (6 bases). Germline V gives CDR1 LNHDA, CDR2 SQIVND (reference sequence). The CDR3 is 14 residues long. With 5 bases removed from V and 3 bases from J, the gap between germline ends came to 13 bases. This CDR3 reads CASSGRGIYYGYTF. The CDR3 region has the DNA TGTGCCAGTAGTGGCAGGGGAATATACTATGGCTACACCTTC.

J is TRBJ1-1 and V is TRBV6-5, with D hard to call. Trimming shortened V by 9 bases and J by 1 base, and 12 bases separated the two germline ends. This CDR3 has 13 amino acids. From germline, CDR1 is MNHEY and CDR2 SVGAGI. The DNA of the CDR3 is TGTGCCAGTTTTTCGGGAGAGAACACTGAAGCTTTCTTT. This sequence encodes CASFSGENTEAFF.

This clone was picked up one time. The chain couples TRBV25-1 to TRBJ1-6, with D possibly being TRBD1 (6 bases). Germline lookup yields CDR1 MGHDK and CDR2 SYGVNS. The CDR3 is 15 amino acids. Trimming removed 4 bases from V and 6 bases from J, with 13 bases in between. Written as DNA, the CDR3 is TGTGCCAGCAGTGTTACGCCAGGGGTTAATTCACCCCTCCACTTT. Translating gives CASSVTPGVNSPLHF.